This T cell receptor (beta chain) came from a study of OX40 agonist ivuxolimab in advanced cancers. Study background: Partial responses were achieved by three patients, of whom one had hepatocellular carcinoma and two had cutaneous melanoma.

This clone was recorded a few times. Its antigen is currently unknown. Assay used: immunoSEQ multiplex PCR; TCRdb lists only in-frame clones, some missing. Here the sample spans approximately 60,000 clones, approximately 80% being singletons. J was trimmed by 1 base and V by 1 base; bases with no gene match: 3. This CDR3 is 15 amino acids long. Per germline, CDR1 LGHNA and CDR2 YSLEER. Study-level results: Several nonresponders also turned out to have low normalized T-cell clonal expansion.

The source is an adult with an advanced solid tumor such as melanoma, head and neck, liver or kidney cancer. The sample was CD4+ or CD8+ T cells sorted from blood, taken in a trial of the OX40 agonist ivuxolimab. The V call is TRBV4-3, the J call TRBJ1-2; 7 positions agree with TRBD1. CDR3 residues: CASSQGTGVNYGYTF. Written as DNA, the CDR3 is TGCGCCAGCAGCCAAGGGACAGGTGTTAACTATGGCTACACCTTC.